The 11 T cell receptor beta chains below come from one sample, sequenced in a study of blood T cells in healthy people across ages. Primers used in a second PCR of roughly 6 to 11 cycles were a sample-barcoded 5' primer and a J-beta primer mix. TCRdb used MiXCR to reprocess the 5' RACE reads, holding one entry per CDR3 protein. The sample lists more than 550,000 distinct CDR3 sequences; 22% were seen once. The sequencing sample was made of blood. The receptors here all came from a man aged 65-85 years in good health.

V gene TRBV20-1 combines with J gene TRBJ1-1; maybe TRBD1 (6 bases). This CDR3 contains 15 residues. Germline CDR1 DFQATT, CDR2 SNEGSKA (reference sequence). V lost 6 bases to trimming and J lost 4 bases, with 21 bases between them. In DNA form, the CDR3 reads TGCAGTGCCCGGGGGGGGCGTGGGGCGAGCACTGAAGCTTTCTTT. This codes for CSARGGRGASTEAFF.

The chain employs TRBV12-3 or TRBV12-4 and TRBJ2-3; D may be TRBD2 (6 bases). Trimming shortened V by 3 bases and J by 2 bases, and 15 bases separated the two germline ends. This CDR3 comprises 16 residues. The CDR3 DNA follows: TGTGCCAGCAGTTTTACAGCGGAGGGCGCCACAGATACGCAGTATTTT. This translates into CASSFTAEGATDTQYF.

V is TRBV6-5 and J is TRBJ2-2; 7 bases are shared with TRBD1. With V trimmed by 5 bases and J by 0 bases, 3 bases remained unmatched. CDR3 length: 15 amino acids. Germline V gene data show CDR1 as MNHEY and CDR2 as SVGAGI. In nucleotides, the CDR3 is TGTGCCAGCAGTAGACAGGGTCCGAACACCGGGGAGCTGTTTTTT. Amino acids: CASSRQGPNTGELFF.

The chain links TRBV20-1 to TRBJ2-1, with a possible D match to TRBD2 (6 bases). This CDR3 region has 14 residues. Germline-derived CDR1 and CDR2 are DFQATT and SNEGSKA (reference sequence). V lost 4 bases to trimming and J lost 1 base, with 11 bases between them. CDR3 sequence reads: CSAIGAGSYNEQFF. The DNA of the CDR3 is TGCAGTGCTATTGGGGCGGGATCCTACAATGAGCAGTTCTTC.

In DNA form, the CDR3 reads TGTGCCACCAGTGATGGCGACCCAATCTTGCAGTACTTC. Translated: CATSDGDPILQYF. This rearrangement joins TRBV24-1 to TRBJ2-7; D call uncertain. This CDR3 is 13 amino acids long. Germline CDR1 and CDR2: KGHDR and SFDVKD. Trimming took 3 bases from V and 9 from J, leaving 14 bases between them.

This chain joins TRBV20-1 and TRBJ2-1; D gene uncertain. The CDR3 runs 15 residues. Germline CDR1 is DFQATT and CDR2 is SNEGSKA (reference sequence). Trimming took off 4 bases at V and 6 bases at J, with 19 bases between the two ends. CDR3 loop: CSAIGPATIGNEQFF. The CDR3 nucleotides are TGCAGTGCTATCGGACCGGCTACAATCGGCAATGAGCAGTTCTTC.

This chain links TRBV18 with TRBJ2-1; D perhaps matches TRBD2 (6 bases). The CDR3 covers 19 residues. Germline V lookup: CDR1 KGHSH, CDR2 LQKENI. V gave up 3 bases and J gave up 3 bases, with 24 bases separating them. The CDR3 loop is CASSPSLSGSQSGYNEQFF. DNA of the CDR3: TGTGCCAGCTCACCTAGCCTTAGCGGTTCTCAGTCTGGCTACAATGAGCAGTTCTTC.

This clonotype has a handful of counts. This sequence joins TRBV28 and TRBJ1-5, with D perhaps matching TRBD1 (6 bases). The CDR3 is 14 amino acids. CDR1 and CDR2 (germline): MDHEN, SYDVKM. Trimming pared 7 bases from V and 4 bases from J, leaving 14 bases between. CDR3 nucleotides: TGTGCCAGCACGCGGGGGGGCCCGAATCAGCCCCAGCATTTT. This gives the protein CASTRGGPNQPQHF.

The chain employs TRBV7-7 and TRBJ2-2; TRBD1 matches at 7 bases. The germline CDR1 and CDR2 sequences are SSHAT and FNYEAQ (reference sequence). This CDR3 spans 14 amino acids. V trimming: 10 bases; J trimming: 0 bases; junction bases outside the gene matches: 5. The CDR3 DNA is TGTGCCATTAGACAGGGAGCGAACACCGGGGAGCTGTTTTTT. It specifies CAIRQGANTGELFF.

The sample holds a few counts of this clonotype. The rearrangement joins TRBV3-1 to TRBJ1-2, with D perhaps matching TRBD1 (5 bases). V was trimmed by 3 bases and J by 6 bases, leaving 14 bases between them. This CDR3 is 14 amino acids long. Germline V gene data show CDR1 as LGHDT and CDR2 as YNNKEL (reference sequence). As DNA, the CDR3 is TGTGCCAGCAGCCACGTACAGGACTACAATGGCTACACCTTC. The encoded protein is CASSHVQDYNGYTF.

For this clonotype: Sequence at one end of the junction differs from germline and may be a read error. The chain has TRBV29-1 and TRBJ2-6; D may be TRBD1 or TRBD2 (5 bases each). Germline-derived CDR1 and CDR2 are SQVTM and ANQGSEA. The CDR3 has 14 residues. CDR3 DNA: TGCAGCGTTAGGGAGCAACATGGGGCCAACGTCCTGGCTTTC. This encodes CSVREQHGANVLAF.